The 8 T cell receptor beta chains presented below share a single source sample, sequenced in a study of monozygotic twins with inflammatory bowel disease. TCRdb re-called the 5' RACE reads, yielding one record per CDR3 amino acid sequence without DNA. The specimen's table records over 200,000 distinct CDR3 sequences. The sequencing input was blood. The source of these receptors is a human donor with ulcerative colitis or Crohn's disease, or a healthy co-twin of an affected twin (not recorded which).

The rearrangement links TRBV5-1 to TRBJ2-3; TCRdb names TRBD2, which stays unverified in the absence of DNA. CDR3 size: 17 residues. Germline CDR1 is SGHRS and CDR2 is YFSETQ. CDR3 in amino acids: CASSEVAFGGRADTQYF.

The V and J genes are TRBV12-3 or TRBV12-4 and TRBJ2-2. The CDR3 is made up of 16 amino acids. This CDR3 is CASSLNGPINTGELFF.

J is TRBJ2-7 and V is TRBV27. The CDR3 extends over 15 amino acids. In germline, CDR1 is MNHEY, CDR2 SMNVEV (reference sequence). The CDR3 here is CASSLSTQNRNEQYF.

The CDR3 region is CASSDETGNTEAFF. This chain uses TRBV6-1 with TRBJ1-1; TCRdb designates TRBD1, a call that cannot be tested without DNA. Germline V CDR1 and CDR2: MNHNS, SASEGT. CDR3 length: 14 residues.

This chain uses TRBV5-4 with TRBJ2-1. The CDR3 contains 15 residues. Germline CDR1 and CDR2: SGHNT and YYREEE (reference sequence). CDR3 residues: CASSLEGDKVNEQFF.

This rearrangement joins TRBV5-1 to TRBJ2-7. The germline CDR1 and CDR2 sequences are SGHRS and YFSETQ. The length of the CDR3 is 13 residues. The CDR3 here is CASSLQTDYEQYF.

The V and J genes are TRBV7-3 and TRBJ1-3. The CDR3 covers 15 residues. The germline V gene has CDR1 SGHTA and CDR2 FQGTGA. The CDR3 sequence is CASSASDRSGNTIYF.

The CDR3 here is CASSARGGWDEQYF. The chain carries TRBV12-3 or TRBV12-4 and TRBJ2-7; as DNA is missing, the TRBD1 call by TCRdb cannot be tested. The length of the CDR3 is 14 residues.